This T cell receptor (beta chain) was recovered during a study of CD8+ T cells in alopecia areata. The wider study: Tofacitinib ran 6 to 18 months, followed by 6 months off drug.

cDNA serving as the sequencing template came from extracted, reverse transcribed RNA. Profiling relied on immunoSEQ multiplex PCR, and the TCRdb table lists in-frame clones only, not all of them. The sample shows 110,000 or so clones, approximately 55% of them seen only once. Trimming pared 0 bases from V and 3 bases from J, leaving 10 bases between. CDR1 SGHRS and CDR2 YFSETQ come from the germline V gene. This CDR3 spans 15 amino acids. This sample's treatment: oral pan-JAK inhibitor, 5-10 mg twice daily. Notes on the study in general: With one nonresponder, baseline CD8+ expansion's link to response remains uncertain. Tofacitinib significantly decreased scalp clonality and expanded CD8+ clones among top 100. Normal scalp showed lower clonality than lesional scalp, especially alopecia totalis/universalis.

In its sample, this clone was seen a few times. The antigen is not known. The source of this sequence is a human donor with alopecia areata. The chain has TRBV5-1 and TRBJ1-5; a weak D match, TRBD1 (5 bases). The specimen was CD4+ T cells sorted from blood, collected at week 24, from a patient treated with tofacitinib. CDR3 in amino acids: CASSLEWGANQPQHF. As DNA, the CDR3 is TGCGCCAGCAGCTTGGAGTGGGGCGCCAATCAGCCCCAGCATTTT.